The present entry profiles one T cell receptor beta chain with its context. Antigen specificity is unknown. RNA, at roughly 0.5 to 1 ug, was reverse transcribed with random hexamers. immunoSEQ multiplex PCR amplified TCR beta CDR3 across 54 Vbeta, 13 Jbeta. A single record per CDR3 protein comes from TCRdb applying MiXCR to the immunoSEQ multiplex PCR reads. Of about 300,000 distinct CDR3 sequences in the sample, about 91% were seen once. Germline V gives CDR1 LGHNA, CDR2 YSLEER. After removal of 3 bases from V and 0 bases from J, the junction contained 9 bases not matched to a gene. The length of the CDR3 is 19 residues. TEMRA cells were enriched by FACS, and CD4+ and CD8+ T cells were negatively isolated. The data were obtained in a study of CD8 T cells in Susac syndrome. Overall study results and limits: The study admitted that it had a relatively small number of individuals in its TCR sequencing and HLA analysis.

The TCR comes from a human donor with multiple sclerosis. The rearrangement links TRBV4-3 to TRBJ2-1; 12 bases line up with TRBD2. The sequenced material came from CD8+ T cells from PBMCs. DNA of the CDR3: TGCGCCAGCAGCCACCTCGGACTAGCGGGGACGAGCTCCTACAATGAGCAGTTCTTC. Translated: CASSHLGLAGTSSYNEQFF.